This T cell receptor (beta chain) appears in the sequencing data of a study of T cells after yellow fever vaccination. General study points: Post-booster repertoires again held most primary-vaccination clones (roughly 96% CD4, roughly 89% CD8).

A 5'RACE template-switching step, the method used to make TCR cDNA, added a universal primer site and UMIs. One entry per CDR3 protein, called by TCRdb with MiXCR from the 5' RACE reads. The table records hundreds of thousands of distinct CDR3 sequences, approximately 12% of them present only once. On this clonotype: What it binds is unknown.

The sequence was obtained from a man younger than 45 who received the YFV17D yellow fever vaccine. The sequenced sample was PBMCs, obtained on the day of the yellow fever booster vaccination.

This chain's CDR3 is CASSLGGIAYNEQFF. The CDR3 DNA reads as TGTGCCAGCAGTTTGGGTGGGATCGCCTACAATGAGCAGTTCTTC. The J gene is TRBJ2-1, the V gene TRBV12-3 or TRBV12-4; no definite D call. The CDR3 has 15 residues. Deletions cut 3 bases from V and 2 bases from J, with 11 bases between.